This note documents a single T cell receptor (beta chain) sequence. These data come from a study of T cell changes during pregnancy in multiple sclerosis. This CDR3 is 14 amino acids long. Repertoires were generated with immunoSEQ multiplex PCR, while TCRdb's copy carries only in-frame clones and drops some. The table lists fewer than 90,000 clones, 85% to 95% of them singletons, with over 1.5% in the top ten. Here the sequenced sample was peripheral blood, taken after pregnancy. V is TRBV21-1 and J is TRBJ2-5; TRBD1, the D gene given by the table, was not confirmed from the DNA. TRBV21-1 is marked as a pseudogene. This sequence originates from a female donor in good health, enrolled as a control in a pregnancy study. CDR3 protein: CASSTGVLVETQYF. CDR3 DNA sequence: TGTGCCAGCAGCACAGGGGTTCTAGTGGAGACCCAGTACTTC.